These 18 T cell receptor beta chains were sequenced from one sample in a study of cytomegalovirus exposure and HLA in healthy donors. Vbeta (60) and Jbeta (13) primers were used in the PCR. Method: immunoSEQ multiplex PCR; TCRdb's copy keeps in-frame clones and lacks some. This sample yields over 110,000 clones, of which around 78% are seen a single time; 5.5% to 7% belongs to the top ten. The sample taken for sequencing was PBMCs. Receptors were obtained from a woman between 40 and 50 years old in good health and CMV-seropositive.

The V gene is TRBV6-1, the J gene TRBJ2-2; 8 bases align to TRBD2. Looked up from germline, CDR1 is MNHNS and CDR2 is SASEGT. CDR3 length: 15 amino acids. The trim removed 6 bases at V and 5 bases at J, leaving 8 bases unmatched. CDR3 residues: CASSPRVAGTGELFF. CDR3 DNA sequence: TGTGCCAGCAGCCCCCGGGTAGCGGGAACCGGGGAGCTGTTTTTT.

The chain employs TRBV6-1 and TRBJ2-7; 12 positions match TRBD1. The CDR3 loop spans 14 amino acids. V lost 8 bases, J lost 6 bases, and 8 bases stayed unmatched. The germline V gene encodes CDR1 MNHNS and CDR2 SASEGT. The chain's CDR3 is CASVGTGGRGEQYF. As DNA, the CDR3 is TGTGCCAGCGTAGGGACAGGGGGCCGGGGCGAGCAGTACTTC.

The table lists this clone with a count of one. The chain recombines TRBV18 with TRBJ1-4, with D tentatively TRBD1 (6 bases). V dropped 5 bases and J dropped 7 bases, with 14 bases sitting between them. The V gene's germline CDR1 is KGHSH and CDR2 LQKENI. CDR3 length equals 14 residues. As DNA, the CDR3 is TGTGCCAGCTCATCGCGACAGGAGGCTGAAAAACTGTTTTTT. It yields the protein CASSSRQEAEKLFF.

This clone was counted a single time. Written as DNA, the CDR3 is TGTGCCAGCAGCATGGGGACTCCTGAGACCCAGTACTTC. This translates into CASSMGTPETQYF. V and J are TRBV28 and TRBJ2-5, with a possible D match to TRBD2 (6 bases). This CDR3 is built from 13 residues. CDR1 is MDHEN, CDR2 SYDVKM, per germline. Trimming left V 6 bases short and J 5 bases short, with 13 bases between. The full variable domain, its missing parts supplied by reference TRBV28 and TRBJ2-5, is DVKVTQSSRYLVKRTGEKVFLECVQDMDHENMFWYRQDPGLGLRLIYFSYDVKMKEKGDIPEGYSVSREKKERFSLILESASTNQTSMYLCASSMGTPETQYFGPGTRLLVL.

The chain joins TRBV5-1 to TRBJ2-5; the D gene is possibly TRBD1 (5 bases). This CDR3 region has 14 residues. Germline values: CDR1 SGHRS, CDR2 YFSETQ. V was clipped by 1 base and J by 4 bases, with 11 bases between them. In DNA, the CDR3 is TGCGCCAGCAGCTTGACAGGTAGTGGAGAGACCCAGTACTTC. This translates into CASSLTGSGETQYF.

This clone was detected only a few times. V gene TRBV6-5 combines with J gene TRBJ2-3; TRBD2 matches at 11 bases. CDR3 length equals 14 residues. J gave up 4 bases and V 10 bases, and 7 bases lay outside the gene matches. Germline V CDR1 and CDR2: MNHEY, SVGAGI. The CDR3 DNA follows: TGTGCCACAAAACCGGGACTAGCGGCAGATACGCAGTATTTT. Protein sequence: CATKPGLAADTQYF.

This chain joins TRBV11-2 and TRBJ2-7; 11 nucleotides align to TRBD1. The CDR3 runs to 15 residues. Germline CDR1 and CDR2: SGHAT and FQNNGV. V shed 2 bases, J shed 3 bases, and the junction held 3 bases outside the gene matches. For the CDR3, the DNA is TGTGCCAGCAGCTTAAGGACAGGGGGCGGCTACGAGCAGTACTTC. This encodes CASSLRTGGGYEQYF.

V and J are TRBV5-4 and TRBJ2-3; 7 bases map to TRBD2. There are 14 residues in the CDR3. Germline V CDR1 and CDR2: SGHNT, YYREEE (reference sequence). J was trimmed by 2 bases and V by 4 bases; bases with no gene match: 4. CDR3 in DNA: TGTGCCAGCAGCCTGGGGACTACCACAGATACGCAGTATTTT. It yields the protein CASSLGTTTDTQYF.

This clone showed up just once. V is TRBV2 and J is TRBJ1-2; tentative D call: TRBD1 (5 bases). The CDR3 consists of 14 residues. Germline V lookup: CDR1 SNHLY, CDR2 FYNNEI. Trimming pared 4 bases from V and 4 bases from J, leaving 13 bases between. The CDR3 here is CASSGYRDSYGYTF. As DNA, the CDR3 is TGTGCCAGCAGTGGGTACCGTGACAGCTATGGCTACACCTTC.

V usage is TRBV4-1 and J usage is TRBJ2-1; weak D call: TRBD1 (6 bases). The germline gives CDR1 MGHRA, CDR2 YSYEKL. This CDR3 region has 17 residues. V was shortened by 1 base and J by 6 bases, with 19 bases between the two germline ends. The CDR3 sequence is CASSQARNRARGNEQFF. CDR3 in DNA: TGCGCCAGCAGCCAAGCGAGGAACAGGGCCAGGGGCAATGAGCAGTTCTTC.

This chain uses TRBV25-1 with TRBJ2-3; D call uncertain. The CDR3 covers 12 residues. Trimming cost V 2 bases and J 4 bases, with 4 bases left between them. Germline values: CDR1 MGHDK, CDR2 SYGVNS. DNA of the CDR3: TGTGCCAGCAGTGAACGAGCAGATACGCAGTATTTT. This codes for CASSERADTQYF.

This chain links TRBV28 with TRBJ2-2; TRBD2 matches 8 bases. Germline values: CDR1 MDHEN, CDR2 SYDVKM. This CDR3 has 17 amino acids. Unmatched junction bases numbered 13, after V lost 3 bases and J lost 7 bases. The CDR3 DNA sequence: TGTGCCAGCAGTTTTGACTTCCGGGAGGGAGAAAACGGGGAGCTGTTTTTT. It is translated as CASSFDFREGENGELFF.

The V and J genes are TRBV6-5 and TRBJ2-5, with D hard to call. The V gene lost 5 bases and the J gene lost 1 base, with 11 bases spanning the gap. CDR3 size: 14 residues. Germline V lookup: CDR1 MNHEY, CDR2 SVGAGI. DNA of the CDR3: TGTGCCAGCAGTGAATCCGAGGCCCAAGAGACCCAGTACTTC. It specifies CASSESEAQETQYF.

J is TRBJ2-5 and V is TRBV6-5; TRBD2 aligns across 12 bases. The germline V gene encodes CDR1 MNHEY and CDR2 SVGAGI. V lost 7 bases, J lost 4 bases, and 7 bases stayed unmatched. This CDR3 comprises 15 residues. The CDR3 here is CASTRTSGTGETQYF. CDR3 nucleotides: TGTGCCAGCACTAGGACTAGCGGGACCGGAGAGACCCAGTACTTC.

J is TRBJ2-3 and V is TRBV14, with 7 bases identical to TRBD2. Per germline, CDR1 SGHDN and CDR2 FVKESK. Trimming removed 4 bases from V and 1 base from J; junction bases left unmatched: 5. The CDR3 extends over 15 amino acids. The DNA for the CDR3 is TGTGCCAGCAGCCGCGTAGCGGGCCGCACAGATACGCAGTATTTT. Translation: CASSRVAGRTDTQYF.

The chain is built from TRBV5-4 and TRBJ2-5, with D unclear. The tail of the sequence fits TRBJ2-7 better, so the J call may be wrong. CDR1 is SGHNT, CDR2 YYREEE, per germline (reference sequence). This CDR3 is 13 amino acids long. CDR3 nucleotide sequence: TGTGCCAGCAGCTTGGACCTAGGCTACGAGCAGTACTTC. It specifies CASSLDLGYEQYF.

The chain links TRBV6-6 to TRBJ2-7; D unresolved. The germline V gene has CDR1 MNHNY and CDR2 SVGAGI (reference sequence). CDR3 length: 13 residues. The V and J ends lost 2 bases and 0 bases respectively, with 5 bases between them. CDR3 nucleotide sequence: TGTGCCAGCAGTTACCACACCTCCTACGAGCAGTACTTC. Translation gives CASSYHTSYEQYF.

J is TRBJ2-5 and V is TRBV6-1, with 7 positions matching TRBD1. Germline lookup yields CDR1 MNHNS and CDR2 SASEGT. Losses at the gene ends were 6 bases for V and 4 bases for J; bases not matched to a gene: 8. This CDR3 region has 14 residues. CDR3 in DNA: TGTGCCAGCAGAACGACAGGGATTGGAGAGACCCAGTACTTC. It is translated as CASRTTGIGETQYF.